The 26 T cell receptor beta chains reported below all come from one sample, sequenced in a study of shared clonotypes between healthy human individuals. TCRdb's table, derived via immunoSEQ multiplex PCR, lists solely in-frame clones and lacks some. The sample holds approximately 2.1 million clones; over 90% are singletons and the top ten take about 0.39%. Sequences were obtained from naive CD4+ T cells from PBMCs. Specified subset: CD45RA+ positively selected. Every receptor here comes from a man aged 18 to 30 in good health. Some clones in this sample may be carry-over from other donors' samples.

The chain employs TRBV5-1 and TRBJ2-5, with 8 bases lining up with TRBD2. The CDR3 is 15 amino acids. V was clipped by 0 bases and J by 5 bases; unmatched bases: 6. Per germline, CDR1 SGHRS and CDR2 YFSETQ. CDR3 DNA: TGCGCCAGCAGCTTGGGGGCGGGAGGTGCTGAGACCCAGTACTTC. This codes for CASSLGAGGAETQYF.

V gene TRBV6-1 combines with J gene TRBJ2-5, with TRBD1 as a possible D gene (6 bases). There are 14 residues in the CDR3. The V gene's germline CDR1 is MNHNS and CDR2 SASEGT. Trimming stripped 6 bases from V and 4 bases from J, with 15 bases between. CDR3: CASSSHRDGETQYF. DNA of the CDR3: TGTGCCAGCAGCTCGCACAGGGATGGAGAGACCCAGTACTTC.

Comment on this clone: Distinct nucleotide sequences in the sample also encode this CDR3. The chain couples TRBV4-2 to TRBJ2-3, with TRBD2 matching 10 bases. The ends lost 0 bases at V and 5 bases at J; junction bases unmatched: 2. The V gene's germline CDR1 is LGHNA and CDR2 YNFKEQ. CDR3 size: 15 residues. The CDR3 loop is CASSQEAGGVDTQYF. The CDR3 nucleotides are TGTGCCAGCAGCCAAGAAGCGGGAGGGGTAGATACGCAGTATTTT.

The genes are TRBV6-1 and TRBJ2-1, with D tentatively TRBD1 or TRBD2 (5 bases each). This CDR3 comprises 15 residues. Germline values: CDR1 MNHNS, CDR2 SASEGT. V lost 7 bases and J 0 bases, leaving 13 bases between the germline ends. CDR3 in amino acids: CASTRGYDSYNEQFF. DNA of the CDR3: TGTGCCAGCACCCGGGGCTACGACTCCTACAATGAGCAGTTCTTC.

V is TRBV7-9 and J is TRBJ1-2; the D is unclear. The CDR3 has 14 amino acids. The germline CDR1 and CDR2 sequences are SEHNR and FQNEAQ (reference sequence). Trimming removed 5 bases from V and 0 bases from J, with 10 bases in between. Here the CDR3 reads CASSPRIANYGYTF. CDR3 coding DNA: TGTGCCAGCAGCCCCAGAATTGCTAACTATGGCTACACCTTC.

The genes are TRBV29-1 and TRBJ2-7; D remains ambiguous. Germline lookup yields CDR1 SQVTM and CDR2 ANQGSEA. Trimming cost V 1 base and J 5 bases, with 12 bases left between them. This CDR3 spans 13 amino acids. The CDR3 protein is CSVEGVNGDEQYF. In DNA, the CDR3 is TGCAGCGTTGAAGGGGTGAACGGCGACGAGCAGTACTTC.

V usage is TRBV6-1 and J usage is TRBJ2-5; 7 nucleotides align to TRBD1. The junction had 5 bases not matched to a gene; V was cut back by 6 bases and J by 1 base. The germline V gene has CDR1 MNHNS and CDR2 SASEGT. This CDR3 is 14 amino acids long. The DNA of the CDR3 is TGTGCCAGCAGGACTGGACAGGCCCAAGAGACCCAGTACTTC. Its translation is CASRTGQAQETQYF.

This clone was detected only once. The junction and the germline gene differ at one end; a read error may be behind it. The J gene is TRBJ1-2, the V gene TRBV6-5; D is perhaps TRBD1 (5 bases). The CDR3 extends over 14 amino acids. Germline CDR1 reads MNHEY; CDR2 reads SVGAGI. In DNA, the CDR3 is TGTGCCAGCAGTTACTCGAAAAATGACAGAGGCTGCACCTTC. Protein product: CASSYSKNDRGCTF.

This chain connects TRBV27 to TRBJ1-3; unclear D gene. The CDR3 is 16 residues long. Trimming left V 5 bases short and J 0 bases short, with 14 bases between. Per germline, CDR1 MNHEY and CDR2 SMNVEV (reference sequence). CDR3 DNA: TGTGCCAGCAGTCGGCTTGGACCGCACTCTGGAAACACCATATATTTT. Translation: CASSRLGPHSGNTIYF.

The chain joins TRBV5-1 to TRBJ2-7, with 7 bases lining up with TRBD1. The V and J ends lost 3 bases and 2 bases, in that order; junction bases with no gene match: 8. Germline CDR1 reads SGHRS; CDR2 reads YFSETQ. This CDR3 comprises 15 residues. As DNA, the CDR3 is TGCGCCAGCAGCTACAACAGGGGCCCTACCTACGAGCAGTACTTC. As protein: CASSYNRGPTYEQYF. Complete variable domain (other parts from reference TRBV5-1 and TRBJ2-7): KAGVTQTPRYLIKTRGQQVTLSCSPISGHRSVSWYQQTPGQGLQFLFEYFSETQRNKGNFPGRFSGRQFSNSRSEMNVSTLELGDSALYLCASSYNRGPTYEQYFGPGTRLTVT.

The chain's CDR3 is CASGAEGTDTQYF. CDR3 nucleotides: TGTGCCAGCGGAGCAGAGGGCACAGATACGCAGTATTTT. The chain has TRBV2 and TRBJ2-3; D uncertain. V was pared by 8 bases and J by 1 base, with 10 bases between. CDR1 SNHLY and CDR2 FYNNEI come from the germline V gene. The CDR3 consists of 13 residues.

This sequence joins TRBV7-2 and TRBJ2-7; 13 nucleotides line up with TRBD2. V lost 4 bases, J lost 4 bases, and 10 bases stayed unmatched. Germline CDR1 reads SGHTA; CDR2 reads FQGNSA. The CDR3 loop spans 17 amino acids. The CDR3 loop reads CASSSGRTSGSRYEQYF. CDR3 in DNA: TGTGCCAGCAGCTCAGGCCGGACTAGCGGGAGTCGATACGAGCAGTACTTC.

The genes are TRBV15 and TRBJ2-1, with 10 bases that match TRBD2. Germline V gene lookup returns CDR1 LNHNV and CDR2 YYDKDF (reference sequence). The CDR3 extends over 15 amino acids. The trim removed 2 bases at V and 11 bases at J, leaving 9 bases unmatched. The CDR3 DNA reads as TGTGCCACCAGCAGAAGGTGGACTAGCGGCAACCAGCAGTTCTTC. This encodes CATSRRWTSGNQQFF.

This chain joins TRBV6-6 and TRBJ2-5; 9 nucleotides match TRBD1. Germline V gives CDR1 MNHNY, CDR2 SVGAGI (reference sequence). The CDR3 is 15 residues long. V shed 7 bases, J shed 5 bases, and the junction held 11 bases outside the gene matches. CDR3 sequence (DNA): TGTGCCAGCACTGGGACAGGGAAAGATGCGGAGACCCAGTACTTC. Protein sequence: CASTGTGKDAETQYF.

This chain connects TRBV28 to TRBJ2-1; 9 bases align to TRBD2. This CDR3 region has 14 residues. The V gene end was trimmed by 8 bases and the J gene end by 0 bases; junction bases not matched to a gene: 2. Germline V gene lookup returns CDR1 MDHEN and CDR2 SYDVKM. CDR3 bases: TGTGCCAGCTATAGCGGGAGCTCCTACAATGAGCAGTTCTTC. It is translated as CASYSGSSYNEQFF.

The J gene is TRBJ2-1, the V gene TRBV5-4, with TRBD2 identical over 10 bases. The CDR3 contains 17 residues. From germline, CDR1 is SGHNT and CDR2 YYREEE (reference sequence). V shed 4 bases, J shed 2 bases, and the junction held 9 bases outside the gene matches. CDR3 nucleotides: TGTGCCAGCAGCACAGGGACTAGCGAAGCGACCTACAATGAGCAGTTCTTC. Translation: CASSTGTSEATYNEQFF.

The CDR3 sequence is CASSAGRLASLNEQFF. Here the CDR3 DNA reads TGTGCCAGCAGCGCAGGGAGACTAGCGTCCCTAAATGAGCAGTTCTTC. V gene TRBV5-4 combines with J gene TRBJ2-1, with 8 bases lining up with TRBD2. Germline loops: CDR1 SGHNT, CDR2 YYREEE (reference sequence). V trimming: 4 bases; J trimming: 7 bases; junction bases outside the gene matches: 13. The CDR3 sequence is 16 residues long.

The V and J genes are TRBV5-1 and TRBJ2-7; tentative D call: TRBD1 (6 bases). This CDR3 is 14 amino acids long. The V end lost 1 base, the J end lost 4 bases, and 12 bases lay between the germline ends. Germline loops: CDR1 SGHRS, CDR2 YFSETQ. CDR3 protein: CASSLQDSLYEQYF. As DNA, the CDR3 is TGCGCCAGCAGCTTGCAGGACAGCCTTTACGAGCAGTACTTC.

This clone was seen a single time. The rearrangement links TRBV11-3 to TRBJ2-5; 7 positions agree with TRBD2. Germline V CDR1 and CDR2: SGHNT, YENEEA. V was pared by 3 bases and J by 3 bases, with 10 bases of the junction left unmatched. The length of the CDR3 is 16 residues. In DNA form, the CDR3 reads TGTGCCAGCAGCTTCGATCCCGCAGCGGGAAAAGAGACCCAGTACTTC. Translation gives CASSFDPAAGKETQYF.

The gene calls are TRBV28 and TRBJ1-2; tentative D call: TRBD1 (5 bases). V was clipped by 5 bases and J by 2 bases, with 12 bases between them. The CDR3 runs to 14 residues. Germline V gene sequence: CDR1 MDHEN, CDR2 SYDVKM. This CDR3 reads CASSPPGANYGYTF. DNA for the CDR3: TGTGCCAGCAGTCCCCCCGGGGCCAACTATGGCTACACCTTC.

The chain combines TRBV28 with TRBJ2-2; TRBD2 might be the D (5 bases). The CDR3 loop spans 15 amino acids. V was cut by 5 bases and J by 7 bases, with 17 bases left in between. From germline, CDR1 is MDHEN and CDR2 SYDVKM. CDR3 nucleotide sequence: TGTGCCAGCAGTCCCTGGACGGGTCGGGGCGGGGAGCTGTTTTTT. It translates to CASSPWTGRGGELFF. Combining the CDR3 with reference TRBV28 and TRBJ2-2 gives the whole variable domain DVKVTQSSRYLVKRTGEKVFLECVQDMDHENMFWYRQDPGLGLRLIYFSYDVKMKEKGDIPEGYSVSREKKERFSLILESASTNQTSMYLCASSPWTGRGGELFFGEGSRLTVL.

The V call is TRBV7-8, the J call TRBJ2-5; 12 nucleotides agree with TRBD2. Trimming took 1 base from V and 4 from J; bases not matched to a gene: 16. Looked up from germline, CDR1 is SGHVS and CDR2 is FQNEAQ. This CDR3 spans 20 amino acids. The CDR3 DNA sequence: TGTGCCAGCAGCTTAGTATCACTAGCGGGAGGTGGAGGGATTCGAGAGACCCAGTACTTC. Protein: CASSLVSLAGGGGIRETQYF.

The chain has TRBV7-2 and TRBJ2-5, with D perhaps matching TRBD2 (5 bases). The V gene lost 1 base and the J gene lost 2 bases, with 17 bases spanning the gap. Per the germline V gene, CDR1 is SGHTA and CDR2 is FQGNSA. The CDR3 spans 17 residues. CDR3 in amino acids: CASSLGRPSGGQETQYF. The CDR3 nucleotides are TGTGCCAGCAGCTTAGGGAGGCCCTCTGGCGGACAAGAGACCCAGTACTTC.

The chain's CDR3 is CASSLDGSRLNTGELFF. In DNA form, the CDR3 reads TGTGCCAGCAGCTTAGATGGCTCCCGCTTGAACACCGGGGAGCTGTTTTTT. The chain has TRBV11-3 and TRBJ2-2; D is ambiguous. V gave up 0 bases and J gave up 1 base, with 12 bases separating them. Looked up from germline, CDR1 is SGHNT and CDR2 is YENEEA. The length of the CDR3 is 17 residues.

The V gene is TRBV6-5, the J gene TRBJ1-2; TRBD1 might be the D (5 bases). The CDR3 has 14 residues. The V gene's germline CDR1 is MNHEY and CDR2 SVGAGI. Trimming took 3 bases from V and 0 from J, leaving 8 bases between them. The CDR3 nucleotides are TGTGCCAGCAGTTATGCGACAGCTAACTATGGCTACACCTTC. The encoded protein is CASSYATANYGYTF.

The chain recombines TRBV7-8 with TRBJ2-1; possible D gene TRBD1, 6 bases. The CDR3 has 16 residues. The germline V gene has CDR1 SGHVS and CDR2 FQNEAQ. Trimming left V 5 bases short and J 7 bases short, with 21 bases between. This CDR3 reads CASSPKRAGEKNEQFF. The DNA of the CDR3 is TGTGCCAGCAGCCCGAAACGGGCAGGGGAAAAGAATGAGCAGTTCTTC.